The next 29 T cell receptor beta chains were all read from a single sample in a study of cytomegalovirus exposure and HLA in healthy donors. PCR used 60 Vbeta primers and 13 Jbeta primers. Profiling relied on immunoSEQ multiplex PCR, and the TCRdb table lists in-frame clones only, not all of them. The profile covers about 76,000 clones, with roughly two thirds appearing a single time and 4.9% taken by the ten largest. The specimen sequenced was PBMCs. These receptors all come from a man aged 55 to 70 in good health and CMV-seropositive.

This clone was counted only a few times. The chain carries TRBV13 and TRBJ2-1; 11 bases fit TRBD2. Germline V lookup: CDR1 PRHDT, CDR2 FYEKMQ (reference sequence). J gave up 3 bases and V 5 bases, and 6 bases lay outside the gene matches. The CDR3 sequence is 16 residues long. The CDR3 nucleotides read TGTGCCAGCAGCATACTAGCGGGAGAAAGCTACAATGAGCAGTTCTTC. This translates into CASSILAGESYNEQFF. Using reference TRBV13 and TRBJ2-1 for the parts outside the CDR3, the full variable domain is AAGVIQSPRHLIKEKRETATLKCYPIPRHDTVYWYQQGPGQDPQFLISFYEKMQSDKGSIPDRFSAQQFSDYHSELNMSSLELGDSALYFCASSILAGESYNEQFFGPGTRLTVL.

The sample holds a few counts of this clone. The V call is TRBV6-1, the J call TRBJ2-5, with D maybe TRBD1 (6 bases). From germline, CDR1 is MNHNS and CDR2 SASEGT. Trimming pared 4 bases from V and 0 bases from J, leaving 15 bases between. This CDR3 spans 16 amino acids. CDR3 nucleotides: TGTGCCAGCAGTGGGGACACAACTTGGTACCAAGAGACCCAGTACTTC. Amino acid sequence: CASSGDTTWYQETQYF.

V and J are TRBV7-2 and TRBJ1-3; TRBD1 matches 8 bases. The CDR3 is 15 residues long. Germline V gives CDR1 SGHTA, CDR2 FQGNSA. V was clipped by 2 bases and J by 1 base; unmatched bases: 1. The CDR3 here is CASSLQGASGNTIYF. The CDR3 DNA reads as TGTGCCAGCAGCTTACAGGGGGCATCTGGAAACACCATATATTTT.

Concerning this clone itself: The junction does not match germline at one end; this may be a read error. The chain uses TRBV7-9 and TRBJ1-1; 8 nucleotides match TRBD1. CDR1 is SEHNR and CDR2 is FQNEAQ in the germline V gene (reference sequence). The CDR3 has 15 residues. CDR3 residues: CSSSLAGGAFTEAFF. CDR3 DNA: TGTTCCAGCAGCTTGGCAGGGGGCGCATTCACTGAAGCTTTCTTT.

The J gene is TRBJ2-7, the V gene TRBV7-6, with 9 nucleotides matching TRBD1. Unmatched junction bases numbered 10, after V lost 3 bases and J lost 7 bases. The CDR3 has 15 amino acids. The V gene's germline CDR1 is SGHVS and CDR2 FNYEAQ. CDR3 sequence reads: CASSFPTGGFGEQYF. CDR3 coding DNA: TGTGCCAGCAGCTTCCCGACAGGGGGGTTCGGGGAGCAGTACTTC.

The chain uses TRBV29-1 and TRBJ2-1; 8 bases align to TRBD2. V was pared by 3 bases and J by 4 bases, with 5 bases of the junction left unmatched. The V gene's germline CDR1 is SQVTM and CDR2 ANQGSEA. The CDR3 sequence is 14 residues long. As DNA, the CDR3 is TGCAGCGTTGAGGGTCGGGGGGGTTACAATGAGCAGTTCTTC. It yields the protein CSVEGRGGYNEQFF.

V usage is TRBV2 and J usage is TRBJ2-2; no definite D call. This CDR3 contains 15 residues. V was clipped by 4 bases and J by 1 base, with 10 bases between them. Germline assignment: CDR1 SNHLY and CDR2 FYNNEI. The CDR3 spells CASSARRMNTGELFF. DNA for the CDR3: TGTGCCAGCAGTGCTCGCAGGATGAACACCGGGGAGCTGTTTTTT. The variable domain in full, with the rest retrieved from reference TRBV2 and TRBJ2-2, is EPEVTQTPSHQVTQMGQEVILRCVPISNHLYFYWYRQILGQKVEFLVSFYNNEISEKSEIFDDQFSVERPDGSNFTLKIRSTKLEDSAMYFCASSARRMNTGELFFGEGSRLTVL.

The chain carries TRBV30 and TRBJ2-3; the match to TRBD1 covers 7 bases. CDR1 is GTSNPN and CDR2 is SVGIG in the germline V gene (reference sequence). The CDR3 runs to 14 residues. J lost 1 base, V lost 3 bases, and 4 bases had no gene match. The DNA of the CDR3 is TGTGCCTGGAGCGCAGGACAGGGCACAGATACGCAGTATTTT. The encoded protein is CAWSAGQGTDTQYF. Looking up the rest from reference TRBV30 and TRBJ2-3 gives the full variable domain: SQTIHQWPATLVQPVGSPLSLECTVEGTSNPNLYWYRQAAGRGLQLLFYSVGIGQISSEVPQNLSASRPQDRQFILSSKKLLLSDSGFYLCAWSAGQGTDTQYFGPGTRLTVL.

The chain links TRBV19 to TRBJ2-7, with TRBD1 matching 8 bases. The CDR3 has 14 residues. V trimming: 10 bases; J trimming: 4 bases; junction bases outside the gene matches: 12. Germline assignment: CDR1 LNHDA and CDR2 SQIVND (reference sequence). As DNA, the CDR3 is TGTGCCACCTCGGTGGACAGGGAGATATACGAGCAGTACTTC. This gives the protein CATSVDREIYEQYF.

This sequence joins TRBV19 and TRBJ1-2, with D perhaps TRBD1 (5 bases). V was trimmed by 6 bases and J by 4 bases, leaving 15 bases between them. Germline V gene data show CDR1 as LNHDA and CDR2 as SQIVND (reference sequence). This CDR3 has 14 amino acids. The CDR3 nucleotides read TGTGCCAGTAGCATCGGCGGGGCCCCCTATGGCTACACCTTC. Its translation is CASSIGGAPYGYTF.

This clone was detected only a few times. The V gene is TRBV28, the J gene TRBJ2-1; TRBD2 agrees at 9 bases. This CDR3 contains 15 residues. V was clipped by 1 base and J by 13 bases; unmatched bases: 11. Germline V gives CDR1 MDHEN, CDR2 SYDVKM. DNA for the CDR3: TGTGCCAGCAGTTTATTACGGGTAGCGGGAGATGGACAGTTCTTC. This codes for CASSLLRVAGDGQFF.

This clone was observed a handful of times. The V and J genes are TRBV5-6 and TRBJ2-7; 7 nucleotides agree with TRBD1. CDR1 and CDR2 from the germline V gene are SGHDT and YYEEEE. The junction had 10 bases not matched to a gene; V was cut back by 4 bases and J by 6 bases. The CDR3 covers 14 residues. The CDR3 protein is CASSLETGVSEQYF. The CDR3 nucleotides are TGTGCCAGCAGCCTAGAAACAGGGGTAAGCGAGCAGTACTTC.

As for this clone: Relative to the germline gene, one junction end is altered; a read error may explain this. This chain joins TRBV7-7 and TRBJ2-5; D perhaps matches TRBD1 (5 bases). Germline V gene sequence: CDR1 SSHAT, CDR2 FNYEAQ (reference sequence). The CDR3 has 15 residues. CDR3: CASSLRGQGGETQYF. The DNA for the CDR3 is TGTGCTAGCAGCTTAAGAGGACAAGGTGGCGAGACCCAGTACTTC.

The chain uses TRBV9 and TRBJ2-1; D not resolved. Germline V CDR1 and CDR2: SGDLS, YYNGEE. V was cut by 1 base and J by 4 bases, with 6 bases left in between. There are 13 residues in the CDR3. The CDR3, as DNA: TGTGCCAGCAGCGTATATGCGTACAATGAGCAGTTCTTC. Translated, it gives CASSVYAYNEQFF.

The CDR3 loop reads CASSPRGGTSGNEKLFF. The CDR3 DNA reads TGTGCCAGCTCACCACGGGGAGGGACGTCGGGTAATGAAAAACTGTTTTTT. J is TRBJ1-4 and V is TRBV18; D is possibly TRBD1 (5 bases). V lost 1 base, J lost 4 bases, and 16 bases lay in between. CDR3 length: 17 residues. Germline V gene data show CDR1 as KGHSH and CDR2 as LQKENI. Full variable domain (remainder filled in from reference TRBV18 and TRBJ1-4): NAGVMQNPRHLVRRRGQEARLRCSPMKGHSHVYWYRQLPEEGLKFMVYLQKENIIDESGMPKERFSAEFPKEGPSILRIQQVVRGDSAAYFCASSPRGGTSGNEKLFFGSGTQLSVL.

This clone was seen more than once but under ten times. The likely explanation is a read error, given a far larger clone one base away. This chain links TRBV5-1 with TRBJ1-1, with D tentatively TRBD1 (5 bases). The CDR3 runs to 18 residues. From germline, CDR1 is SGHRS and CDR2 YFSETQ. The CDR3 is CASSLANRIGHLNSEAFF. In nucleotides, the CDR3 is TGCGCCAGCAGCTTGGCCAATAGGATCGGACACCTGAACTCTGAAGCTTTCTTT.

The chain recombines TRBV28 with TRBJ2-5; 8 bases map to TRBD1. Judging by the DNA end, TRBJ2-7 fits better; the J call may be wrong. This CDR3 is 15 amino acids long. Germline CDR1 MDHEN, CDR2 SYDVKM. The CDR3, as DNA: TGTGCCAGCAGTTTTGGGACAGGCCTCTCCTACGAGCAGTACTTC. This gives the protein CASSFGTGLSYEQYF.

The chain recombines TRBV7-2 with TRBJ1-5, with D uncertain. Germline V CDR1 and CDR2: SGHTA, FQGNSA. The CDR3 covers 13 residues. V was clipped by 8 bases and J by 2 bases, with 10 bases between them. The CDR3 DNA follows: TGTGCCAGCGCCTCCCGAGGCAATCAGCCCCAGCATTTT. It translates to CASASRGNQPQHF.

The V gene is TRBV6-1, the J gene TRBJ1-2; D is unresolved. The germline V gene has CDR1 MNHNS and CDR2 SASEGT. There are 15 residues in the CDR3. V dropped 6 bases and J dropped 7 bases, with 21 bases sitting between them. CDR3: CASSAPDRDLRGYTF. In nucleotides, the CDR3 is TGTGCCAGCAGCGCTCCGGATCGGGATCTGCGTGGCTACACCTTC.

The genes are TRBV30 and TRBJ2-2, with 9 bases identical to TRBD2. V lost 1 base and J lost 2; bases outside the gene matches: 2. CDR3 length equals 15 residues. Germline values: CDR1 GTSNPN, CDR2 SVGIG (reference sequence). CDR3 nucleotide sequence: TGTGCCTGGAGTGCCGGGACTAGCAACACCGGGGAGCTGTTTTTT. Residues: CAWSAGTSNTGELFF.

This clone has just one count. The rearrangement links TRBV9 to TRBJ2-2; 9 nucleotides line up with TRBD1. Losses at the gene ends were 2 bases for V and 6 bases for J; bases not matched to a gene: 5. Germline V gene sequence: CDR1 SGDLS, CDR2 YYNGEE. The CDR3 covers 15 residues. The CDR3 sequence: CASSVRDRAPGELFF. In nucleotides, the CDR3 is TGTGCCAGCAGCGTCCGGGACAGGGCACCCGGGGAGCTGTTTTTT.

This sequence joins TRBV6-5 and TRBJ2-7, with TRBD1 as a possible D gene (6 bases). Trimming pared 5 bases from V and 4 bases from J, leaving 18 bases between. The CDR3 is 15 residues long. Looked up from germline, CDR1 is MNHEY and CDR2 is SVGAGI. The CDR3 region has the DNA TGTGCCAGCAGTATCATGGGGACAAGACCTTACGAGCAGTACTTC. Translating gives CASSIMGTRPYEQYF.

This rearrangement joins TRBV18 to TRBJ2-6, with 10 bases fitting TRBD1. The germline V gene has CDR1 KGHSH and CDR2 LQKENI. Trimming cost V 1 base and J 2 bases; bases outside gene matches: 5. The CDR3 runs to 18 residues. Here the CDR3 reads CASSPLGQGFAGANVLTF. The CDR3 DNA follows: TGTGCCAGCTCACCACTGGGACAGGGGTTCGCTGGGGCCAACGTCCTGACTTTC. The full variable domain, in which reference TRBV18 and TRBJ2-6 provide the parts outside the CDR3, is NAGVMQNPRHLVRRRGQEARLRCSPMKGHSHVYWYRQLPEEGLKFMVYLQKENIIDESGMPKERFSAEFPKEGPSILRIQQVVRGDSAAYFCASSPLGQGFAGANVLTFGAGSRLTVL.

This rearrangement joins TRBV7-9 to TRBJ2-2; possible D gene TRBD2, 6 bases. This CDR3 is built from 13 residues. Germline V gives CDR1 SEHNR, CDR2 FQNEAQ (reference sequence). The V end lost 6 bases, the J end lost 3 bases, and 8 bases lay between the germline ends. The CDR3 sequence is CASRWDYTGELFF. CDR3 DNA: TGTGCCAGCAGATGGGACTACACCGGGGAGCTGTTTTTT.

With respect to this clone: The sample holds other DNA sequences that translate to the same CDR3. The chain couples TRBV4-2 to TRBJ2-7, with 7 bases lining up with TRBD1. CDR3 length equals 14 residues. Germline V gives CDR1 LGHNA, CDR2 YNFKEQ. V was pared by 1 base and J by 4 bases, with 4 bases of the junction left unmatched. CDR3 sequence (DNA): TGTGCCAGCAGCCAAGGTACAGGGGATTACGAGCAGTACTTC. Its translation is CASSQGTGDYEQYF.

The chain couples TRBV9 to TRBJ2-2; tentative D call: TRBD2 (6 bases). In germline, CDR1 is SGDLS, CDR2 YYNGEE. V was shortened by 7 bases and J by 1 base, with 17 bases between the two germline ends. The CDR3 spans 16 residues. The CDR3 reads CASWAVAAWNTGELFF. The CDR3 DNA reads as TGTGCCAGCTGGGCCGTAGCGGCCTGGAACACCGGGGAGCTGTTTTTT. Full variable domain (rest looked up from reference TRBV9 and TRBJ2-2): DSGVTQTPKHLITATGQRVTLRCSPRSGDLSVYWYQQSLDQGLQFLIQYYNGEERAKGNILERFSAQQFPDLHSELNLSSLELGDSALYFCASWAVAAWNTGELFFGEGSRLTVL.

This clone was picked up one time. This sequence joins TRBV4-2 and TRBJ1-1; 7 bases map to TRBD1. The CDR3 runs 19 residues. Germline lookup yields CDR1 LGHNA and CDR2 YNFKEQ. J lost 0 bases, V lost 2 bases, and 15 bases had no gene match. The CDR3 nucleotides read TGTGCCAGCAGCCAAACCCCTTCCCGGGACAGAGGCATGAACACTGAAGCTTTCTTT. It encodes CASSQTPSRDRGMNTEAFF.

This clone is a singleton in its sample. The genes are TRBV6-6 and TRBJ1-2; possibly TRBD1 for D (6 bases). Germline V gene sequence: CDR1 MNHNY, CDR2 SVGAGI (reference sequence). CDR3 length: 15 residues. The V gene lost 4 bases and the J gene lost 2 bases, with 14 bases spanning the gap. The CDR3 DNA follows: TGTGCCAGCAGTTCTCTCCGACAGGAAAACTATGGCTACACCTTC. Translated: CASSSLRQENYGYTF.

The rearrangement joins TRBV9 to TRBJ2-1; TRBD2 matches at 8 bases. The CDR3 sequence is 18 residues long. Germline trimming cut 0 bases from V and 8 bases from J; bases unmatched to any gene: 16. CDR1 is SGDLS, CDR2 YYNGEE, per germline. In DNA, the CDR3 is TGTGCCAGCAGCGTAGTAGAGAGAGGACTAGCCCGCGTCCATGAGCAGTTCTTC. Amino acid sequence: CASSVVERGLARVHEQFF.